This T cell receptor beta chain was recovered during a study of chemoradiotherapy in HPV16-positive cancers (dated by TCRdb to between 2021 and 2024). With respect to the entire study: Candidate HPV-specific T-cell clones and common TCR motifs were defined by functional T-cell assays performed on cells from two HPV16-positive patients. The study asked whether T-cell immunity against the HPV oncoproteins E6 and E7 changes during chemoradiotherapy and whether it affects survival. The candidate HPV-specific TCRs and motifs were subsequently tracked in TCR repertoires obtained from 90 or so patients with HPV-related cancers.

Receptor amplification or capture employed the immunoSEQ multiplex PCR assay. TCRdb obtained this table from immuneACCESS and retained in-frame rearrangements with V and J assigned. These tables miss some clones; where compared with another copy, unresolved V genes account for less than half of the shortfall, and the remainder is unexplained. This sample lists approximately 1,200 clones; around 80% were detected once. The ten largest clones add up to around 10% of the sample. Including cysteine and phenylalanine, the CDR3 has 15 amino acids. This entry keeps only the CDR3 DNA: 45 bases, framed from base 1. V and J are trimmed by 10 bases and 8 bases, and the gene matches miss 17 bases of the junction. The germline V gene yields ENHRY for CDR1 and SYGVKD for CDR2. Because repertoires were sampled repeatedly during chemoradiotherapy, clonal expansion in the tumor microenvironment could be followed.

In the case of this clone: No cognate antigen has been identified for it. Base qualities are not provided; no much larger clone lies one nucleotide away.

What the work shows at the level of the full study, not this receptor alone: Expansion of candidate HPV-specific clones and E7-related TCR motifs was observed in the tumor microenvironment during treatment, whereas no such expansion was observed for non-HPV-specific T cells. The survival association was reported for HPV16-positive patients, and the functional definition of HPV-specific T cells was derived from only two HPV16-positive patients. Improved recurrence-free survival in HPV16-positive patients was associated with expansion of HPV-responsive T cells during chemoradiotherapy.

Sequenced material: tumor tissue, taken from a patient who underwent chemoradiotherapy. The source is a human donor with HPV-associated anogenital cancer. The rearrangement joined TRBV10-3 to TRBJ1-2; the junction holds 9 bases that match TRBD1. The DNA sequence follows: TGTGCCACCCTGGGACAGGGAGGTTCGTTATCGGGCTACACCTTC. This yields the protein CATLGQGGSLSGYTF.